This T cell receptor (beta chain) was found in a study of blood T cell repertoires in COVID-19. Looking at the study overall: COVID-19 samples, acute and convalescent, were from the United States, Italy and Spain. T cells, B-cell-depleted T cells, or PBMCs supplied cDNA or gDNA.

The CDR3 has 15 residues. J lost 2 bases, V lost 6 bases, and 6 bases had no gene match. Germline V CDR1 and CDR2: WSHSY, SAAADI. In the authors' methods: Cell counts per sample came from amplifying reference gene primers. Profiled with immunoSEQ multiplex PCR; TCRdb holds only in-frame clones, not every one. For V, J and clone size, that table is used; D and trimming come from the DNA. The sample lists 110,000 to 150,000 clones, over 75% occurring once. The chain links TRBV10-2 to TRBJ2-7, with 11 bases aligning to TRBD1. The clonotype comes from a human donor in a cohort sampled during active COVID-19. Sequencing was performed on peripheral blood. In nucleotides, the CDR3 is TGCGCCAGCAGCCAAGGACAGGGGGCAACCTACGAGCAGTACTTC. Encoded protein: CASSQGQGATYEQYF.